This is a list of T cell receptor beta chains from one sample in a study of T cells and Merkel cell carcinoma outcomes. TCRdb's table, derived via immunoSEQ multiplex PCR, lists solely in-frame clones and lacks some. The table records 15,000 to 16,000 clones, roughly 79% of them present only once. The source material was tumor tissue from Merkel cell carcinoma. These receptors were obtained from a human donor with Merkel cell carcinoma. Both conserved end residues are part of each CDR3. Fields, in order: D gene, J gene, clone size, V gene, CDR3 protein, CDR3 DNA. The D gene is left open where the match is weak. The size of a clone is reported for some rows only, either as once, few or many, or as a class for expanded clones.

D gene: -; J gene: TRBJ2-7; clone size: -; V gene: TRBV9; CDR3 protein: CASSGGAGKKSNEQYF; CDR3 DNA: TGTGCCAGCAGCGGGGGGGCGGGGAAGAAGTCCAACGAGCAGTACTTC
D gene: -; J gene: TRBJ2-7; clone size: -; V gene: TRBV7-3; CDR3 protein: CAILTEPGYEQYF; CDR3 DNA: TGTGCCATTTTAACTGAGCCAGGCTACGAGCAGTACTTC
D gene: -; J gene: TRBJ2-1; clone size: -; V gene: TRBV7-9; CDR3 protein: CASSYQTVGVGEQFF; CDR3 DNA: TGTGCCAGCAGCTACCAGACCGTAGGGGTCGGTGAGCAGTTCTTC
D gene: -; J gene: TRBJ2-7; clone size: medium-sized; V gene: TRBV6-5; CDR3 protein: CASSYDSSVGEQYF; CDR3 DNA: TGTGCCAGCAGTTACGACAGCTCTGTTGGCGAGCAGTACTTC
D gene: TRBD1; J gene: TRBJ2-3; clone size: -; V gene: TRBV6-1; CDR3 protein: CASSARQGAFVSGTDTQYF; CDR3 DNA: TGTGCCAGCAGTGCCCGGCAGGGGGCGTTCGTATCGGGAACAGATACGCAGTATTTT
D gene: -; J gene: TRBJ1-5; clone size: -; V gene: TRBV7-2; CDR3 protein: CASSLNVGPFQPQHF; CDR3 DNA: TGTGCCAGCAGCCTAAACGTAGGTCCTTTTCAGCCCCAGCATTTT
D gene: -; J gene: TRBJ2-7; clone size: -; V gene: TRBV20-1; CDR3 protein: CSAMTTGEQYF; CDR3 DNA: TGCAGTGCTATGACAACCGGCGAGCAGTACTTC
D gene: -; J gene: TRBJ1-1; clone size: -; V gene: TRBV29-1; CDR3 protein: CSVDLNTEACF; CDR3 DNA: TGCAGCGTTGATCTGAACACTGAAGCTTGCTTT
D gene: -; J gene: TRBJ2-7; clone size: -; V gene: TRBV2; CDR3 protein: CASRADGNGEQYF; CDR3 DNA: TGTGCCAGCAGAGCGGACGGGAACGGTGAGCAGTACTTC
D gene: -; J gene: TRBJ1-5; clone size: -; V gene: TRBV19; CDR3 protein: CASSPGTTYKQPQHF; CDR3 DNA: TGTGCCAGTAGTCCCGGGACCACCTACAAGCAGCCCCAGCATTTT
D gene: -; J gene: TRBJ1-2; clone size: -; V gene: TRBV21-1; CDR3 protein: CASSKEALPGTCGYGYTF; CDR3 DNA: TGTGCCAGCAGCAAAGAAGCCCTCCCCGGGACATGCGGCTATGGCTACACCTTC
D gene: -; J gene: TRBJ2-3; clone size: -; V gene: TRBV2; CDR3 protein: CASKSDLDTDTQYF; CDR3 DNA: TGTGCCAGCAAGTCGGACTTGGACACAGATACGCAGTATTTT
D gene: TRBD1; J gene: TRBJ2-7; clone size: -; V gene: TRBV6-6; CDR3 protein: CASTIGQGTYEQYF; CDR3 DNA: TGTGCCAGCACGATAGGACAGGGGACCTACGAGCAGTACTTC
D gene: -; J gene: TRBJ1-6; clone size: few; V gene: TRBV14; CDR3 protein: CASSQGQYNSPLHF; CDR3 DNA: TGTGCCAGCAGCCAAGGGCAGTATAATTCACCCCTCCACTTT
D gene: TRBD2; J gene: TRBJ2-4; clone size: -; V gene: TRBV5-4; CDR3 protein: CASSLRLAGGRNIQYF; CDR3 DNA: TGTGCCAGCAGCTTACGACTAGCGGGGGGACGAAACATTCAGTACTTC
D gene: -; J gene: TRBJ1-5; clone size: -; V gene: TRBV30; CDR3 protein: CAWSGTGGGFGPQHF; CDR3 DNA: TGTGCCTGGAGTGGTACGGGTGGGGGGTTTGGTCCCCAGCATTTT
D gene: TRBD2; J gene: TRBJ2-1; clone size: -; V gene: TRBV10-1; CDR3 protein: CASSEGTSWGNEQFF; CDR3 DNA: TGCGCCAGCAGTGAGGGGACTAGCTGGGGTAATGAGCAGTTCTTC